The T cell receptor beta chain under discussion was sequenced for a study of T cell repertoires in cytomegalovirus infection. TCRdb fed the reads into MiXCR, producing one record per CDR3 protein. The sample consists of 200,000 to 300,000 distinct CDR3 sequences, approximately 9% of them appearing once. Sequenced: PBMCs. This receptor was identified in a human donor in good health (CMV status not recorded). Some clones in this sample may be carry-over from other donors' samples.

For the CDR3, the DNA is TGTGCCAGCAGTGAATATTCCTCGATAAGAGGGGAGCAGTACTTC. Translation gives CASSEYSSIRGEQYF. V and J are TRBV25-1 and TRBJ2-7; TRBD2 is a possible D gene (5 bases). From germline, CDR1 is MGHDK and CDR2 SYGVNS. The CDR3 length is 15 residues. Trimming left V 0 bases short and J 7 bases short, with 16 bases between.